This TCR beta chain comes out of a study of OX40 agonist ivuxolimab in advanced cancers. Samples were taken at baseline and on day 1 of cycles 4 and 7. Notes on this clone: No antigen is known for it.

Study-wide findings and caveats: The study observed clonal expansion of CD4+ and CD8+ blood T cells by week 6 at 0.1 to 3.0 mg/kg. Among some nonresponders, normalized T-cell clonal expansion was also low.

Per the germline V gene, CDR1 is SGHDT and CDR2 is YYEEEE. The CDR3 has 14 amino acids. The protocol was immunoSEQ multiplex PCR, while the TCRdb copy is restricted to in-frame clones and leaves out a portion. Of about 58,000 clones detected, around 83% appear once; the ten largest clones hold 0.8% to 1%. Sample: CD4+ or CD8+ T cells sorted from blood, taken in a trial of the OX40 agonist ivuxolimab. The chain employs TRBV5-6 and TRBJ2-5; D ambiguous. The end of the DNA is better explained by TRBJ2-7, so the J call may be wrong. This TCR was recovered from an adult with an advanced solid tumor such as melanoma, head and neck, liver or kidney cancer. Written as DNA, the CDR3 is TGTGCCAGCAGCTTCAGGCCCTCCTCCTACGAGCAGTACTTC. This gives the protein CASSFRPSSYEQYF.